Sequencing of this T cell receptor beta chain was carried out in a study of T-cell memory formation after mild COVID-19. Background on the study: The TCR clusters were mostly specific to one donor. Study-level results: Some clones that responded turned up in pre-infection memory, which suggests that cross-reactive memory joined in.

This clonotype has just a few counts. Its antigen remains unknown. CDR3 length equals 13 residues. Trimming shortened V by 7 bases and J by 0 bases, and 9 bases separated the two germline ends. CDR1 and CDR2 (germline): MNHEY, SMNVEV (reference sequence). 5'RACE primed from the constant segment yielded TCR alpha and TCR beta cDNA libraries bearing sample barcodes and UMIs. In TCRdb, the 5' RACE reads were re-called with MiXCR into one record per CDR3 protein. In the table there are 350,000 to 450,000 distinct CDR3 sequences, approximately 25% of which are singletons. The chain carries TRBV27 and TRBJ1-1; no firm D call. This receptor was taken from an adult woman who had mild COVID-19 (a few samples of this study predate the infection). Cell type and time point are not known. The specimen was PBMCs or a T cell subset sorted from them (not recorded which). The CDR3 nucleotides read TGTGCCAGCAAGTCCCAGGTGAACACTGAAGCTTTCTTT. Translation: CASKSQVNTEAFF.